This TCR beta chain comes out of a study of beta chain features in type 1 diabetes. General study findings and limits: Sampled from patients, naive, central memory and Treg TCRB repertoires appeared more similar than those sampled from healthy donors.

Since all of the isolated RNA was reverse transcribed, expressed TCRB transcripts were what got sequenced. Method: immunoSEQ multiplex PCR; TCRdb's copy keeps in-frame clones and lacks some. This table holds hundreds of thousands of clones, approximately 11% found once. Trimming shortened V by 11 bases and J by 11 bases, and 12 bases separated the two germline ends. The CDR3 runs to 9 residues. The germline gives CDR1 SSHAT, CDR2 FNYEAQ (reference sequence). As to this clone: Its cognate antigen is unknown.

The TCR sequence derives from a woman aged 30 to 39 in good health. What was sequenced was naive CD4+ T cells from blood. V usage is TRBV7-7 and J usage is TRBJ1-2; no reliable D call. CDR3 bases: TGTGCCCTCCCGTGCGGGTACACCTTC. It codes for CALPCGYTF.